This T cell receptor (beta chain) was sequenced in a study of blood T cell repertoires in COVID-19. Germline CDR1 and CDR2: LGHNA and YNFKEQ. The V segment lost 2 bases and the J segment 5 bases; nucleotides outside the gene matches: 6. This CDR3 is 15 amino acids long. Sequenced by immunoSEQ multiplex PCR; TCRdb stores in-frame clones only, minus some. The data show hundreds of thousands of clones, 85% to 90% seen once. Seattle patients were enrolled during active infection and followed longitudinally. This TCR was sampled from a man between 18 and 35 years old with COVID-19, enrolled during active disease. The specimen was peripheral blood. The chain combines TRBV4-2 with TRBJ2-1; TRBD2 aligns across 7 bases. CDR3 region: CASSQRLALHNEQFF. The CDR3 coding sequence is TGTGCCAGCAGCCAACGACTAGCTCTTCACAATGAGCAGTTCTTC.